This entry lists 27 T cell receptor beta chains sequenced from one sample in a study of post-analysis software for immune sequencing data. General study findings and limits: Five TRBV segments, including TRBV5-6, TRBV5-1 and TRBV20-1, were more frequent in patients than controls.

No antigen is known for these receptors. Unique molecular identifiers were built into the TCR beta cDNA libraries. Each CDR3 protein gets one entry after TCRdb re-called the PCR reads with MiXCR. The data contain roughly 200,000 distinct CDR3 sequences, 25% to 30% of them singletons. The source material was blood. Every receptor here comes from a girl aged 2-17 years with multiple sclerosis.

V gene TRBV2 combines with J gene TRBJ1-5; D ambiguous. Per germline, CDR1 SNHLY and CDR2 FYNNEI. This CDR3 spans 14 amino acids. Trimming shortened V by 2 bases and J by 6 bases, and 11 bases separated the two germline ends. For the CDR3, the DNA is TGTGCCAGCAGTGAAACAGACCGGGGTCAGCCCCAGCATTTT. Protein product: CASSETDRGQPQHF.

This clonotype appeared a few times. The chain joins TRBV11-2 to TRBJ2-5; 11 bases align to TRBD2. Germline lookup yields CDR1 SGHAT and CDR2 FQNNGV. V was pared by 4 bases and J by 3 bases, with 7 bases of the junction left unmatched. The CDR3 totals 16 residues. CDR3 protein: CASSSVSGRDEETQYF. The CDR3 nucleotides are TGTGCCAGCAGCTCAGTTAGCGGGAGGGATGAAGAGACCCAGTACTTC.

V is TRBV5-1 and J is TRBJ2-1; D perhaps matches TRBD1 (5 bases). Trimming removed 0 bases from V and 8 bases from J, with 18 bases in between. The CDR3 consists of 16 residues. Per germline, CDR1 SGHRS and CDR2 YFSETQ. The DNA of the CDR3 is TGCGCCAGCAGCTTGGGTCTAGGGGCGAGCAAGGATGAGCAGTTCTTC. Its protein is CASSLGLGASKDEQFF. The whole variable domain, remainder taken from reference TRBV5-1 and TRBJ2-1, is KAGVTQTPRYLIKTRGQQVTLSCSPISGHRSVSWYQQTPGQGLQFLFEYFSETQRNKGNFPGRFSGRQFSNSRSEMNVSTLELGDSALYLCASSLGLGASKDEQFFGPGTRLTVL.

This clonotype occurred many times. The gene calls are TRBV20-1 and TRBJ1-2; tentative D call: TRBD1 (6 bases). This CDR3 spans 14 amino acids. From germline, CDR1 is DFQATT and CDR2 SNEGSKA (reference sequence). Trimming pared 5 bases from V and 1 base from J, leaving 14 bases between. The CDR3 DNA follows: TGCAGTGCTGATAACAGGGCGGGTAACTATGGCTACACCTTC. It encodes CSADNRAGNYGYTF.

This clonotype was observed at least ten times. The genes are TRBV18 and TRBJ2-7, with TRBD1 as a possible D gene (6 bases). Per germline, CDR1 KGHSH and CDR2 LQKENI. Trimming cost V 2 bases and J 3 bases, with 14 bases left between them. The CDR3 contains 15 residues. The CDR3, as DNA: TGTGCCAGCTCACCATTTCCGGGACAAAGCTACGAGCAGTACTTC. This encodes CASSPFPGQSYEQYF.

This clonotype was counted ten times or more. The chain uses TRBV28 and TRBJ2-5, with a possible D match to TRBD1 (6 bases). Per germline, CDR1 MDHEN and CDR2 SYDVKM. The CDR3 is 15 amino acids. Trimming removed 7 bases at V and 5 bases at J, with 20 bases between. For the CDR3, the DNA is TGTGCCAGCACCCAGGGACAACCGGGTCAGGAGACCCAGTACTTC. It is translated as CASTQGQPGQETQYF.

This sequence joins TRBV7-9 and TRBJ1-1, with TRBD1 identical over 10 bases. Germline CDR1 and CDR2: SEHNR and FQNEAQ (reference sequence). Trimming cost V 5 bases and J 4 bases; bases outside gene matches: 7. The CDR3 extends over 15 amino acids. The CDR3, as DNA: TGTGCCAGCAGCGCCTCGGGACAGGGGTTCACTGAAGCTTTCTTT. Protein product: CASSASGQGFTEAFF.

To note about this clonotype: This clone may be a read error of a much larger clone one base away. As DNA, the CDR3 is TGTGCCAGCAGTTACGTCGCCAGCTCCTATAGTTCACCCCTCCACTTT. This translates into CASSYVASSYSSPLHF. The J gene is TRBJ1-6, the V gene TRBV6-5; no clear D. The CDR3 is 16 amino acids. Germline V gene lookup returns CDR1 MNHEY and CDR2 SVGAGI.

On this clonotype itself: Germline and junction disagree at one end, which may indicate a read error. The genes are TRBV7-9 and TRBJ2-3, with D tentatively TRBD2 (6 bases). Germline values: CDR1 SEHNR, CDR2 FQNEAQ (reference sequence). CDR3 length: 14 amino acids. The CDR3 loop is CVSRAGTSTDAQYF. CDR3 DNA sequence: TGTGTCAGCAGGGCCGGTACTAGCACAGATGCGCAGTATTTT.

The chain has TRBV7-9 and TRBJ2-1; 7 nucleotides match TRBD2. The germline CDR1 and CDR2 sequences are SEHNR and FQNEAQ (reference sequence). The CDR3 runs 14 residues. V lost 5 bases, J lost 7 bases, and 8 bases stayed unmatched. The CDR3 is CASSPGTKGNEQFF. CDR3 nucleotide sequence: TGTGCCAGCAGCCCCGGGACTAAGGGGAATGAGCAGTTCTTC.

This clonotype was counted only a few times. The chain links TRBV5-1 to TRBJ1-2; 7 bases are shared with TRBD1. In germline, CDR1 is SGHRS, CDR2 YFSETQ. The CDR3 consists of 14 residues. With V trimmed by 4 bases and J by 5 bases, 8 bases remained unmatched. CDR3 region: CASSPGQTSYGYTF. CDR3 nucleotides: TGCGCCAGCAGCCCGGGACAGACAAGTTATGGCTACACCTTC.

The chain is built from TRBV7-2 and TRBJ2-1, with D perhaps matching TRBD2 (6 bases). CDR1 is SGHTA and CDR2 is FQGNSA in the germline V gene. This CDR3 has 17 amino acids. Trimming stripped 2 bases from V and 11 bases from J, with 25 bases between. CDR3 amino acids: CASSLYFAGQPTDKQFF. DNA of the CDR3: TGTGCCAGCAGCTTATATTTTGCGGGGCAGCCGACCGATAAGCAGTTCTTC. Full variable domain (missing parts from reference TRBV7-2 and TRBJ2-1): GAGVSQSPSNKVTEKGKDVELRCDPISGHTALYWYRQSLGQGLEFLIYFQGNSAPDKSGLPSDRFSAERTGGSVSTLTIQRTQQEDSAVYLCASSLYFAGQPTDKQFFGPGTRLTVL.

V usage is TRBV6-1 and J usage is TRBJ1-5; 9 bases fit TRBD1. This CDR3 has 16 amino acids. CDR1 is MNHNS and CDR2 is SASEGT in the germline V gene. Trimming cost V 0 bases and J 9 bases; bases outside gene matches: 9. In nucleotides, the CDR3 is TGTGCCAGCAGTGAAGCGCTCGGGACAGGGAATGGGCCCCAGCATTTT. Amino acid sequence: CASSEALGTGNGPQHF.

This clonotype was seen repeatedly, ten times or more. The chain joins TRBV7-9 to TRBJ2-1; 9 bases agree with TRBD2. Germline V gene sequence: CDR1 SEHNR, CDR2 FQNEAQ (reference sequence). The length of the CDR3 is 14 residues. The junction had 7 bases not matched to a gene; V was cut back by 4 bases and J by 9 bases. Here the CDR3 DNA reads TGTGCCAGCAGCTCCCGGACTAGCGCGATTGAGCAGTTCTTC. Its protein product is CASSSRTSAIEQFF.

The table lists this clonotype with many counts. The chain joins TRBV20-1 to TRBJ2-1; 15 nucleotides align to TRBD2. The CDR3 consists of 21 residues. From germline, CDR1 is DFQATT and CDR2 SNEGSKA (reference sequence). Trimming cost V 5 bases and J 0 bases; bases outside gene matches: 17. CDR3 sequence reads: CSAPGTAGTSGRSPSYNEQFF. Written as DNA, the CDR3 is TGCAGTGCTCCCGGGACGGCCGGGACTAGCGGGAGGTCCCCCTCCTACAATGAGCAGTTCTTC.

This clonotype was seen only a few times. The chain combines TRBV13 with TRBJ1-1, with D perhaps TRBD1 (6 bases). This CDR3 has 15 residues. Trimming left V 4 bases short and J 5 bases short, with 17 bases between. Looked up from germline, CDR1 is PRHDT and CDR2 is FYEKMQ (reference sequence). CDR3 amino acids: CASSCQWGRSTEAFF. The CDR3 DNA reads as TGTGCCAGCAGCTGCCAATGGGGGCGAAGTACTGAAGCTTTCTTT.

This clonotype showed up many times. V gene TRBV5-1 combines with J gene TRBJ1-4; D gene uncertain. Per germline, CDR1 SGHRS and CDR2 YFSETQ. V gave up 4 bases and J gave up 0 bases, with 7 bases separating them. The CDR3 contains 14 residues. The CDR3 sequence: CASSVGSTNEKLFF. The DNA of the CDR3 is TGCGCCAGCAGCGTCGGCTCAACTAATGAAAAACTGTTTTTT.

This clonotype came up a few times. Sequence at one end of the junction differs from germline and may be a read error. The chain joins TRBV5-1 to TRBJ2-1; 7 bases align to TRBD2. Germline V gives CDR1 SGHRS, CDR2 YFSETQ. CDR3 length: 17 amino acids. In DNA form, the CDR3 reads TGCGCCGGCAGCTCCTCTCTGGCGGGAGAGGCCTACAATGAGCAGTTCTTC. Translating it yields CAGSSSLAGEAYNEQFF. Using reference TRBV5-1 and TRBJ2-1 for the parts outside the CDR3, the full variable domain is KAGVTQTPRYLIKTRGQQVTLSCSPISGHRSVSWYQQTPGQGLQFLFEYFSETQRNKGNFPGRFSGRQFSNSRSEMNVSTLELGDSALYLCAGSSSLAGEAYNEQFFGPGTRLTVL.

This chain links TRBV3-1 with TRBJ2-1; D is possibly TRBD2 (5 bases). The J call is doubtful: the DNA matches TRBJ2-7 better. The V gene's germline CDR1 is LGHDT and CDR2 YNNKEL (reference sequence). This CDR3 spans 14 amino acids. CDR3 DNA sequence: TGTGCCAGCAGCCCCCAGCTCGGGGCCTACGAGCAGTACTTC. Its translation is CASSPQLGAYEQYF.

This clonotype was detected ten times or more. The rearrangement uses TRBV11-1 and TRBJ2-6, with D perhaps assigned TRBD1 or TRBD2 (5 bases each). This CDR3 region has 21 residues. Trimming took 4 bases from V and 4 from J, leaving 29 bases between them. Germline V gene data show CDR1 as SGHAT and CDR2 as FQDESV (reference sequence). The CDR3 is CASSSLGRLAFWSTGANVLTF. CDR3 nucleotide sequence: TGTGCCAGCAGCTCCCTGGGACGACTCGCCTTTTGGTCCACCGGGGCCAACGTCCTGACTTTC.

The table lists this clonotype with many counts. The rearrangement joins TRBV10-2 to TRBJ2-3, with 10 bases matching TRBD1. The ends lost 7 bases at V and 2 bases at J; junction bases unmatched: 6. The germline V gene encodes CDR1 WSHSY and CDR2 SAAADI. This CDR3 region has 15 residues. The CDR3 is CASNYGQGVTDTQYF. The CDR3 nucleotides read TGCGCCAGCAACTATGGACAGGGGGTCACAGATACGCAGTATTTT.

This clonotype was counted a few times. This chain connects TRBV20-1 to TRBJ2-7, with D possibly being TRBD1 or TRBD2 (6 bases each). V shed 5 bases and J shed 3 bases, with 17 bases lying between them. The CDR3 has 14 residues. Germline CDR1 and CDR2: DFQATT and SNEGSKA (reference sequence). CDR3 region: CSAPKGGRGYEQYF. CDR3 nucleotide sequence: TGCAGTGCTCCGAAGGGGGGCCGCGGCTACGAGCAGTACTTC.

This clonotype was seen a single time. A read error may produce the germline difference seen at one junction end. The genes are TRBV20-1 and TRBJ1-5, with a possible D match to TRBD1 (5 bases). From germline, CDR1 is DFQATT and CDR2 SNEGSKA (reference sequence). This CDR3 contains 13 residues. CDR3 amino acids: CSASRAGNPPQHF. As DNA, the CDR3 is TGCAGTGCAAGCAGGGCTGGCAATCCGCCCCAGCATTTT.

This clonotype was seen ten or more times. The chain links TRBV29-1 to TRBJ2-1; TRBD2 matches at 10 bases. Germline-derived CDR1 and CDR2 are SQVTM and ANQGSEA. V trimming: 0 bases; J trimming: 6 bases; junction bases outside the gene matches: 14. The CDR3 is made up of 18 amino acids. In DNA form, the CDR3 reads TGCAGCGTTGAAGAGATTGGGTTTCTAGCGGGAGCTGGCAATGAGCAGTTCTTC. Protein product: CSVEEIGFLAGAGNEQFF.

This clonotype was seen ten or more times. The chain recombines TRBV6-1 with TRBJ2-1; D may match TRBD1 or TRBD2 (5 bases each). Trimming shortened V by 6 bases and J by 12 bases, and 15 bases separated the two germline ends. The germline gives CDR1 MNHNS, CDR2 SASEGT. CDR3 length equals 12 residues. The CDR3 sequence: CASSPSGTPQFF. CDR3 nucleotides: TGTGCCAGCAGCCCATCCGGGACCCCGCAGTTCTTC.

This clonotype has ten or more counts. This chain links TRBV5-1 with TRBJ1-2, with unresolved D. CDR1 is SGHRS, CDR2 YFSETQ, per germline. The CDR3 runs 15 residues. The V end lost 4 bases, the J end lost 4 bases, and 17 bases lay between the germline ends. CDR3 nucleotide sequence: TGCGCCAGCAGCCCCATCAGTTCTCTTGGCTATGGCTACACCTTC. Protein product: CASSPISSLGYGYTF.

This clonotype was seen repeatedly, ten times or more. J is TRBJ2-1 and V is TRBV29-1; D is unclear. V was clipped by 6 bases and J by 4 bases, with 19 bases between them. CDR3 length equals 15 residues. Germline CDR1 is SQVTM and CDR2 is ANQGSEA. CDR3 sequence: CSVAESASWYNEQFF. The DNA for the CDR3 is TGCAGCGTCGCAGAAAGTGCGAGTTGGTACAATGAGCAGTTCTTC.